This entry lists 19 T cell receptor beta chains sequenced from one sample in a study of post-analysis software for immune sequencing data (dated by TCRdb to between 2014 and 2017). Broad study findings and their caveats: Significantly higher frequencies in patients than in controls were found for five or six TRBV segments, including TRBV5-6, TRBV5-1 and TRBV20-1.

Library prep was done by PCR. The sample was run on an Illumina HiSeq 2500. To reduce PCR and sequencing biases, unique molecular identifiers were built into the TCR beta cDNA libraries. TCRdb itself trimmed the public reads at Q25 with fastp, ran MiXCR and retained productive beta chains. CDR3 protein duplicates are merged, each entry listing the most common genes and DNA. A total of about 540,000 distinct CDR3 sequences appear in this sample, around 34% of them only once. The ten biggest clones cover approximately 6% of the sample. Antigens of these TCRs are unknown. Sequencing was performed on blood. The receptors stem from a girl aged 2 to 17 with multiple sclerosis.

This chain uses TRBV11-2 with TRBJ2-3; D is perhaps TRBD1 (6 bases). This CDR3 has 17 residues. V shed 7 bases and J shed 2 bases, with 22 bases lying between them. Germline assignment: CDR1 SGHAT and CDR2 FQNNGV. The CDR3 nucleotides are TGTGCCAGCATACTAGTGGGGGCAGTTACCCTCACAGATACGCAGTATTTT. Protein: CASILVGAVTLTDTQYF.

This clonotype was found a few times. This rearrangement joins TRBV4-1 to TRBJ2-6; D might be TRBD1 (6 bases). V lost 8 bases to trimming and J lost 1 base, with 18 bases between them. CDR1 and CDR2 (germline): MGHRA, YSYEKL. This CDR3 is 17 amino acids long. CDR3 DNA sequence: TGCGCCAGCCGTCCGGGACATTTTGGTTCTGGGGCCAACGTCCTGACTTTC. Translation gives CASRPGHFGSGANVLTF.

The chain employs TRBV5-1 and TRBJ1-6, with D maybe TRBD1 (5 bases). The CDR3 loop spans 15 amino acids. Germline V gene sequence: CDR1 SGHRS, CDR2 YFSETQ. Deletions cut 0 bases from V and 8 bases from J, with 12 bases between. Written as DNA, the CDR3 is TGCGCCAGCAGCTTGGGTAGACAGCCCGATTCACCCCTCCACTTT. Protein product: CASSLGRQPDSPLHF.

About this clonotype itself: A read error may be the cause here, since a much bigger clone is one base away. The rearrangement uses TRBV10-3 and TRBJ2-5; 9 positions agree with TRBD1. Germline values: CDR1 ENHRY, CDR2 SYGVKD. The CDR3 contains 14 residues. Trimming cost V 4 bases and J 7 bases; bases outside gene matches: 7. The CDR3 protein is CAISGSSGQGTQYF. The DNA of the CDR3 is TGTGCCATCAGTGGGAGTTCGGGACAGGGGACCCAGTACTTC.

The rearrangement uses TRBV15 and TRBJ1-2, with 8 bases lining up with TRBD1. In germline, CDR1 is LNHNV, CDR2 YYDKDF (reference sequence). The CDR3 has 17 amino acids. V shed 0 bases, J shed 4 bases, and the junction held 10 bases outside the gene matches. The CDR3 DNA reads as TGTGCCACCAGCAGAGATTCGTCCCCACAGGGGGTCTATGGCTACACCTTC. Protein: CATSRDSSPQGVYGYTF.

This clonotype was recorded a few times. This chain connects TRBV4-1 to TRBJ1-2; 12 nucleotides align to TRBD1. Germline trimming cut 3 bases from V and 6 bases from J; bases unmatched to any gene: 8. Per germline, CDR1 MGHRA and CDR2 YSYEKL. The CDR3 consists of 16 residues. CDR3 sequence: CASSQLGQGARDGYTF. The DNA for the CDR3 is TGCGCCAGCAGCCAGTTGGGACAGGGGGCGCGTGATGGCTACACCTTC.

The CDR3 nucleotides are TGTGCCAGCTCACCACCGGGGGTAGCGAACTATGGCTACACCTTC. Translation: CASSPPGVANYGYTF. This rearrangement joins TRBV18 to TRBJ1-2; D perhaps matches TRBD1 (5 bases). Trimming left V 0 bases short and J 2 bases short, with 10 bases between. The CDR3 contains 15 residues. Germline-derived CDR1 and CDR2 are KGHSH and LQKENI.

This clonotype has just one count. V is TRBV6-1 and J is TRBJ1-3, with 8 bases lining up with TRBD1. This CDR3 has 19 residues. Per the germline V gene, CDR1 is MNHNS and CDR2 is SASEGT. V trimming: 6 bases; J trimming: 0 bases; junction bases outside the gene matches: 16. The CDR3 region is CASSRQGIPIGSSGNTIYF. The CDR3 nucleotides read TGTGCCAGCAGCCGACAGGGGATCCCGATCGGTAGCTCTGGAAACACCATATATTTT.

A few counts support this clonotype. The rearrangement links TRBV7-3 to TRBJ2-1; 9 bases map to TRBD1. Germline V gene data show CDR1 as SGHTA and CDR2 as FQGTGA. This CDR3 region has 16 residues. With V trimmed by 6 bases and J by 6 bases, 12 bases remained unmatched. The CDR3 loop is CASSLSAGQGPNEQFF. The CDR3, as DNA: TGTGCCAGCAGTTTGTCTGCGGGACAGGGTCCCAATGAGCAGTTCTTC.

This chain joins TRBV7-6 and TRBJ2-3; tentative D call: TRBD1 (5 bases). Trimming took 0 bases from V and 4 from J, leaving 14 bases between them. CDR3 length: 16 residues. CDR1 and CDR2 from the germline V gene are SGHVS and FNYEAQ. The chain's CDR3 is CASSLAARVISDTQYF. In DNA form, the CDR3 reads TGTGCCAGCAGCTTAGCGGCCAGGGTGATTTCAGATACGCAGTATTTT.

For this clonotype: The germline gene is not matched at one end of the junction; a read error may be the cause. The chain couples TRBV7-2 to TRBJ1-5; D not resolved. The germline V gene has CDR1 SGHTA and CDR2 FQGNSA. The CDR3 extends over 17 amino acids. This CDR3 is CASSLEFGVRSNQPQHF. The CDR3 region has the DNA TGTGCCAGCAGTTTAGAGTTCGGGGTTCGGAGCAATCAGCCCCAGCATTTT.

This clonotype was seen more than once but under ten times. The gene calls are TRBV12-3 or TRBV12-4 and TRBJ2-7, with TRBD1 matching over 8 bases. V was clipped by 1 base and J by 2 bases; unmatched bases: 10. The length of the CDR3 is 17 residues. The CDR3 bases are TGTGCCAGCAGTTTAGGCCCGGGACAGGTGTCCGCCTACGAGCAGTACTTC. It codes for CASSLGPGQVSAYEQYF.

In its sample, this clonotype was seen once. The chain employs TRBV12-3 or TRBV12-4 and TRBJ2-2; D is unclear. The V end lost 5 bases, the J end lost 6 bases, and 10 bases lay between the germline ends. The CDR3 loop spans 13 amino acids. CDR3 amino acids: CASSRTDPGELFF. CDR3 sequence (DNA): TGTGCCAGCAGTCGTACGGATCCCGGGGAGCTGTTTTTT.

This clonotype was observed a single time. This sequence joins TRBV3-1 and TRBJ1-2, with D perhaps matching TRBD1 (6 bases). With 4 bases removed from V and 6 bases from J, the gap between germline ends came to 15 bases. CDR1 is LGHDT, CDR2 YNNKEL, per germline (reference sequence). CDR3 length: 14 amino acids. CDR3 residues: CASSPADSYNGYTF. The CDR3 nucleotides read TGTGCCAGCAGCCCGGCGGACAGTTATAATGGCTACACCTTC.

This clonotype was detected many times. The gene calls are TRBV12-3 or TRBV12-4 and TRBJ2-3, with 8 bases aligning to TRBD2. After removal of 6 bases from V and 0 bases from J, the junction contained 8 bases not matched to a gene. The CDR3 runs 16 residues. This CDR3 is CASSGSGGRSTDTQYF. The CDR3 bases are TGTGCCAGCAGCGGAAGCGGGGGCAGAAGCACAGATACGCAGTATTTT.

This chain joins TRBV27 and TRBJ1-1, with D unclear. Germline V CDR1 and CDR2: MNHEY, SMNVEV (reference sequence). V shed 5 bases and J shed 9 bases, with 13 bases lying between them. This CDR3 has 12 amino acids. The CDR3 nucleotides are TGTGCCAGCAGTCGTTGGTCAGGCAAAGCTTTCTTT. Its translation: CASSRWSGKAFF.

The rearrangement joins TRBV5-1 to TRBJ2-7; possible D gene TRBD1, 6 bases. The CDR3 totals 14 residues. Germline V lookup: CDR1 SGHRS, CDR2 YFSETQ. V was shortened by 4 bases and J by 7 bases, with 18 bases between the two germline ends. This chain's CDR3 is CASSRPGTLGEQYF. CDR3 DNA sequence: TGCGCCAGCAGCAGGCCCGGGACACTGGGAGAGCAGTACTTC.

Only a few counts were recorded for this clonotype. The chain couples TRBV10-3 to TRBJ2-5, with 13 bases matching TRBD2. Germline lookup yields CDR1 ENHRY and CDR2 SYGVKD. The ends lost 6 bases at V and 7 bases at J; junction bases unmatched: 11. The CDR3 has 16 residues. CDR3 region: CAISPGTSGEVGTQYF. CDR3 DNA sequence: TGTGCCATCAGCCCCGGGACTAGCGGGGAAGTAGGGACCCAGTACTTC.

The gene calls are TRBV6-5 and TRBJ2-3; either TRBD1 or TRBD2 may fit D (7 bases each). V lost 0 bases, J lost 4 bases, and 23 bases lay in between. The CDR3 contains 19 residues. Germline CDR1 and CDR2: MNHEY and SVGAGI. The CDR3 nucleotides read TGTGCCAGCAGTTACTCGAAGGGATTAGGGGGCGGGAGCGCAGATACGCAGTATTTT. It specifies CASSYSKGLGGGSADTQYF.